This T cell receptor beta chain was sequenced in a study of blood T cell repertoires in COVID-19. Sequencing used immunoSEQ multiplex PCR; TCRdb keeps in-frame clones, though not all of them. The profile covers around 180,000 clones, with approximately 85% appearing a single time and approximately 7% taken by the ten largest. The specimen sequenced was peripheral blood. The sequence was obtained from a man older than 75 with COVID-19, enrolled during active disease.

As DNA, the CDR3 is TGCGCCAGCAGGGAACAGGTGGGGACTGAAGCTTTCTTT. Translation: CASREQVGTEAFF. The chain uses TRBV5-1 and TRBJ1-1; D perhaps matches TRBD1 (5 bases). Germline V lookup: CDR1 SGHRS, CDR2 YFSETQ. The CDR3 runs 13 residues. V shed 5 bases and J shed 5 bases, with 13 bases lying between them.